A single sample gave rise to the 4 T cell receptor beta chains below, sequenced in a study of cytomegalovirus exposure and HLA in healthy donors. The PCR employed 60 Vbeta primers together with 13 Jbeta primers. Produced via immunoSEQ multiplex PCR; TCRdb's table is partial and in-frame only. Of about 190,000 clones in the sample, 75% to 90% were seen once. What was sequenced was PBMCs. The source is a woman between 18 and 30 years old in good health and CMV-seronegative.

The J gene is TRBJ1-3, the V gene TRBV27; tentatively, D is TRBD1 (6 bases). Germline V lookup: CDR1 MNHEY, CDR2 SMNVEV (reference sequence). With 3 bases removed from V and 4 bases from J, the gap between germline ends came to 10 bases. The CDR3 consists of 14 residues. CDR3 region: CASSFRGAGNTIYF. CDR3 bases: TGTGCCAGCAGTTTCAGGGGCGCGGGAAACACCATATATTTT.

CDR3 in DNA: TGCAGCGTTAGGACTCAAGAGACCCAGTACTTC. Its protein is CSVRTQETQYF. The chain combines TRBV29-1 with TRBJ2-5; D possibly corresponds to TRBD2 (5 bases). The CDR3 is 11 residues long. Trimming pared 5 bases from V and 2 bases from J, leaving 6 bases between. Germline values: CDR1 SQVTM, CDR2 ANQGSEA.

The CDR3 here is CASSHGQNYGYTF. In nucleotides, the CDR3 is TGTGCCAGCAGCCATGGACAGAACTATGGCTACACCTTC. The rearrangement joins TRBV28 to TRBJ1-2, with D possibly matching TRBD1 (6 bases). The V end lost 6 bases, the J end lost 2 bases, and 10 bases lay between the germline ends. Germline assignment: CDR1 MDHEN and CDR2 SYDVKM. This CDR3 comprises 13 residues.

The chain joins TRBV27 to TRBJ2-2; tentative D call: TRBD1 (5 bases). Trimming pared 6 bases from V and 2 bases from J, leaving 16 bases between. This CDR3 region has 16 residues. Germline V gives CDR1 MNHEY, CDR2 SMNVEV (reference sequence). The CDR3 region is CASSPRQKGNTGELFF. The DNA for the CDR3 is TGTGCCAGCAGCCCCCGACAGAAAGGAAACACCGGGGAGCTGTTTTTT.